This TCR beta chain was observed in a study of blood T cell repertoires in COVID-19. On the study more broadly: Acute and convalescent COVID-19 specimens originated in the United States, Italy and Spain.

With V trimmed by 4 bases and J by 1 base, 8 bases remained unmatched. The germline V gene encodes CDR1 MNHEY and CDR2 SVGEGT. This CDR3 is built from 16 residues. Seattle's enrolled individuals joined amid active infection and were then monitored longitudinally. In the original workflow: Using reference gene primer amplification, nucleated cell counts were estimated. Clones were sequenced by immunoSEQ multiplex PCR, and TCRdb holds only the in-frame ones, with some missing. The V and J calls and the clone size are those of that table, but D and trimming were determined from the DNA. This sample has 410,000 or so clones, with 89% found just once.

The source is a woman in her forties with COVID-19, enrolled during active disease. The source material was peripheral blood. The chain has TRBV6-2 or TRBV6-3 and TRBJ1-1, with 8 bases lining up with TRBD1. In DNA, the CDR3 is TGTGCCAGCAGTTCAGGGACAGGAAGGGAGAACACTGAAGCTTTCTTT. The encoded protein is CASSSGTGRENTEAFF.